This T cell receptor (beta chain) comes out of a study of T cell responses to AZD1222 COVID-19 vaccine. Study context: Both about-4-week and about-12-week second-dose recipients were combined.

The table came from immunoSEQ multiplex PCR; TCRdb's copy has only in-frame clones and leaves some out. The sample has some 130,000 clones; 90% to 95% are singletons. General study points: Distributed over spike, vaccine-associated CD4 TCRs predominated at 160-218 and 743-854. Donors were chiefly white British, with a greater number of females, and clonal diversity was perhaps underestimated. Without day 14 samples, only post-peak T cell repertoires were studied.

J was trimmed by 4 bases and V by 3 bases; bases with no gene match: 2. Germline-derived CDR1 and CDR2 are SGHTA and FQGNSA. CDR3 length: 13 residues. A single count supports this clone. Its target is not known. The V call is TRBV7-2, the J call TRBJ1-2, with TRBD1 identical over 7 bases. Here the sequenced sample was peripheral blood, taken on day 0 of AZD1222 vaccination. The origin of this receptor is an adult in good health. The CDR3 loop is CASSLGQSYGYTF. The CDR3 nucleotides are TGTGCCAGCAGCTTGGGACAGAGCTATGGCTACACCTTC.